The present T cell receptor beta chain was sequenced within a study of vaccination effects on CD4 cells after COVID-19. Worth noting for this clone: The antigen remains undetermined.

Clones were read by immunoSEQ multiplex PCR, and TCRdb kept only the in-frame ones, dropping some. The profile shows under 55,000 clones, roughly 80% of them singletons. Whole-study findings and limits: There were few convalescent patients in the study and no early post-infection timepoints.

Under the ViraFEST assay, PBMC were stimulated with viral peptide pools so that antigen-specific CD4+ T cells expanded. Sequencing was performed afterwards. Scientists isolated CD4+ T cells after an approximately 9-day culture period ended. PCR showed that the person got SARS-CoV-2 infection at some point between March and December 2020. Sequenced here: CD4+ T cells from PBMCs cultured with a peptide pool, sampled before COVID-19 vaccination. The clonotype originates from a human donor who had a prior SARS-CoV-2 infection.

The CDR3 sequence: CASSSLAGLNEQFF. Written as DNA, the CDR3 is TGTGCCAGTAGTTCTCTAGCGGGGCTAAATGAGCAGTTCTTC. The rearrangement uses TRBV19 and TRBJ2-1; 9 bases agree with TRBD2. Germline assignment: CDR1 LNHDA and CDR2 SQIVND (reference sequence). The CDR3 consists of 14 residues. Germline trimming cut 5 bases from V and 7 bases from J; bases unmatched to any gene: 6.